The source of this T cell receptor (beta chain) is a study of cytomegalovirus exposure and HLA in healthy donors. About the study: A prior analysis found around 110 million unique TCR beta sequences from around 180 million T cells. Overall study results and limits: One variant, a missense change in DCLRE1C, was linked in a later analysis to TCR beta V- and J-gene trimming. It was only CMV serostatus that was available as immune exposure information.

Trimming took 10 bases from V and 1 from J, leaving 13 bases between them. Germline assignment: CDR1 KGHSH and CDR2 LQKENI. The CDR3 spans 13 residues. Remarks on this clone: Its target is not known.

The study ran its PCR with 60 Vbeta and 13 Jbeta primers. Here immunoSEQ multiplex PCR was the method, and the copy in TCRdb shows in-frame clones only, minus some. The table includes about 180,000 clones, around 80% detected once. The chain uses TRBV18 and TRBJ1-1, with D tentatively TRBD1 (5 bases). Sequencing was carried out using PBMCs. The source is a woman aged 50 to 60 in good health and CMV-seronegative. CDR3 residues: CATKGQGNTEAFF. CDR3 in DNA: TGTGCCACGAAGGGGCAGGGGAACACTGAAGCTTTCTTT.